These T cell receptor beta chains were read from a single sample in a study of T cells in Graves' hyperthyroidism and ophthalmopathy. TCRdb analysed the multiplex PCR reads with MiXCR anew, one entry per CDR3 protein. The table shows 350,000 to 400,000 distinct CDR3 sequences, with 15% occurring only once. Source material: blood. Receptors were obtained from a woman in her 30s with Graves' hyperthyroidism. The conserved cysteine and the conserved F or W are not part of the CDR3 here.

V gene	J gene	CDR3 protein
TRBV24-1	TRBJ2-7	ATAPPDIGGHEQY
TRBV4-2	TRBJ2-7	ASSQDLRVREQY
TRBV2	TRBJ2-1	ASSGTGEGRNEQF
TRBV5-6	TRBJ2-3	ASSLYRGPGLAGHPGTDTQY
TRBV20-1	TRBJ2-1	SARDPHKGYNEQF
TRBV2	TRBJ2-7	ASSVAGFSYEQY
TRBV20-1	TRBJ2-1	SATSGRRYNEQF
TRBV27	TRBJ2-7	ASSKGLAVLPYEQY
TRBV20-1	TRBJ2-1	SARGVGGKAYNEQF
TRBV7-2	TRBJ2-7	ASSLGESTYEQY
TRBV20-1	TRBJ2-7	SDEGPHSSYEQY
TRBV4-1	TRBJ2-1	ASRPIGLAGESSYNEQF
TRBV6-1	TRBJ2-7	ASREQASYEQY
TRBV27	TRBJ2-3	ASSQAVHTDTQY
TRBV5-1	TRBJ2-7	ASSLAPGTGTYEQY
TRBV12-3/TRBV12-4	TRBJ2-3	ASSFTLAGDPDTQY
TRBV3-1	TRBJ2-7	ASSQATGGYEQY
TRBV18	TRBJ2-7	ASSPNHRAGEQY
TRBV6-2/TRBV6-3	TRBJ2-1	ASIPGRSSYNEQF
TRBV15	TRBJ2-5	ATSRGRQETQY
TRBV7-4	TRBJ2-7	ASSLTDRDHKDYEQY
TRBV2	TRBJ1-5	ASRPTRDSAQH
TRBV7-9	TRBJ2-1	ARSLDSNEQF
TRBV30	TRBJ2-5	AWSGGLQETQY
TRBV28	TRBJ1-5	ASNDRGGNQPQH
TRBV24-1	TRBJ2-1	ATSDRPYNEQF
TRBV5-1	TRBJ2-7	ASSLVGGGPHEQY
TRBV5-6	TRBJ1-1	ASSLAGAGGGTEAF
TRBV7-9	TRBJ2-7	ASSLGGLPYEQY
TRBV28	TRBJ2-5	ASSLAAVGRRSWY
TRBV30	TRBJ2-6	AWSVRSSGANVLT
TRBV20-1	TRBJ2-2	SASRYLEQPNTGELF
TRBV16	TRBJ1-5	ASSHEPGGGNQPQH
TRBV18	TRBJ2-1	ASSPVLADYNEQF
TRBV5-6	TRBJ1-1	ASSFQDSNTEAF
TRBV7-3	TRBJ2-7	ASSSVGQGDNEQY
TRBV30	TRBJ1-4	AWSMASTNEKLF
TRBV5-4	TRBJ2-3	ASVPDRITDTQY
TRBV7-3	TRBJ1-1	ASSITGGNTEAF
TRBV12-3/TRBV12-4	TRBJ2-5	ASSQGQGAQETQY
TRBV28	TRBJ2-3	ASGVGAFTDTQY
TRBV20-1	TRBJ2-1	SAPGTPFLDEQF
TRBV4-1	TRBJ2-3	ASSQGWGVGTDTQY
TRBV10-1	TRBJ2-5	ASSESDYSETQY
TRBV2	TRBJ2-7	ASSGLAQSYEQY
TRBV6-6	TRBJ1-1	ASSYSPGNTEAF
TRBV12-3/TRBV12-4	TRBJ2-7	ASAPKQTFKSYEQY
TRBV6-1	TRBJ2-1	ASRPRPGLALGNEQF
TRBV14	TRBJ2-7	ASSQQGLAGLYEQY
TRBV20-1	TRBJ2-1	SAGDPIFSGSSYNEQF
TRBV10-3	TRBJ2-2	AISEDYKPGELF
TRBV12-3/TRBV12-4	TRBJ2-1	ASSLRGTEQF
TRBV7-9	TRBJ1-4	ASSLVGTTNEKLF
TRBV7-9	TRBJ2-7	ASSPQSGVYEQY
TRBV2	TRBJ1-4	ASRKEQGVLNEKLF
TRBV30	TRBJ2-2	AWSVVTLGGELF
TRBV6-1	TRBJ2-2	ASRQGLANTGELF
TRBV12-3/TRBV12-4	TRBJ2-7	ASQDRERLEQY
TRBV30	TRBJ2-2	AWSAGQFTGEPF